This TCR beta chain was recovered during a study of regulatory T cells in long-lasting Graves disease. This clonotype was recorded a few times. The target antigen is unknown. From germline, CDR1 is SGHDT and CDR2 YYEEEE. The CDR3 consists of 14 residues. With V trimmed by 4 bases and J by 3 bases, 4 bases remained unmatched. Broader study findings: Persistent patients shared more public clonotypes (around 2,500) than new patients (approximately 1,000). A reduction in accuracy may have resulted from the small sample size.

Building the TCR beta libraries relied on iRepertoire HTBI primers, and CDR3 regions underwent Arm-PCR. TCRdb itself ran the multiplex PCR reads through MiXCR, one entry per CDR3 protein. The table records 300,000 to 400,000 distinct CDR3 sequences, 20% of them present only once. Time point of the sample: persistent/refractory GD, antithyroid drugs over 5 years with positive TRAb. Making the TCR library involved RNA that had been extracted from PBMCs. The patients included were those that came from an endocrinology department in Xi'an, China. The receptor's source is a female donor with Graves disease. This sample comprised peripheral blood mononuclear cells (PBMCs), obtained when the disease was refractory, from a patient treated with antithyroid drugs. The genes are TRBV5-6 and TRBJ1-1; 9 nucleotides match TRBD1. CDR3 nucleotide sequence: TGTGCCAGCAGCCGAACAGGGGGCTACACTGAAGCTTTCTTT. Protein: CASSRTGGYTEAFF.